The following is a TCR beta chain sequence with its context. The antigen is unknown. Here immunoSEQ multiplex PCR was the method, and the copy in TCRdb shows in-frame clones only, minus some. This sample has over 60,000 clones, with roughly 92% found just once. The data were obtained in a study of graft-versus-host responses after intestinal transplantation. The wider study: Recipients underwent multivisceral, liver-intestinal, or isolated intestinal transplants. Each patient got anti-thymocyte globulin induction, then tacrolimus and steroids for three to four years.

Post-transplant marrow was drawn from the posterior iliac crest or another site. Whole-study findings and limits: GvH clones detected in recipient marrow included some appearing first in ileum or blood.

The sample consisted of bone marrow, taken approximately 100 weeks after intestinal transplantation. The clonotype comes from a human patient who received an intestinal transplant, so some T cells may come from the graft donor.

CDR3 region: CAWSSGRFTDTQYF. The CDR3 DNA reads TGTGCCTGGAGTAGCGGGAGGTTCACAGATACGCAGTATTTT. The V gene is TRBV30, the J gene TRBJ2-3; 9 nucleotides align to TRBD2. This CDR3 is built from 14 residues. Germline loops: CDR1 GTSNPN, CDR2 SVGIG (reference sequence). Losses at the gene ends were 2 bases for V and 2 bases for J; bases not matched to a gene: 2.